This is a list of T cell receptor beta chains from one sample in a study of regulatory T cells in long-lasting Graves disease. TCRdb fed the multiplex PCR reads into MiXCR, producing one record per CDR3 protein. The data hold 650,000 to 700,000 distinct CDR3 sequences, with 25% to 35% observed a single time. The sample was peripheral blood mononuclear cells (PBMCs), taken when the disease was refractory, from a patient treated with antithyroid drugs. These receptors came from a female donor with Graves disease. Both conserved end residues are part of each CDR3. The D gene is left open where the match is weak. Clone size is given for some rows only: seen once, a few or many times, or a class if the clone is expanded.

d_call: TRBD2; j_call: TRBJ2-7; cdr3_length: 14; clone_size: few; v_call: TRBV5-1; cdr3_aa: CASSWGSGSYEQYF; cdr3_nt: TGCGCCAGCAGCTGGGGTAGCGGGAGCTACGAGCAGTACTTC
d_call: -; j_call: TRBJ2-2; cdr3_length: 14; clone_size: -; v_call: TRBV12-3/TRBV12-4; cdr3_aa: CASSSDRTTGELFF; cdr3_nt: TGTGCCAGCAGCTCGGACAGAACCACCGGGGAGCTGTTTTTT
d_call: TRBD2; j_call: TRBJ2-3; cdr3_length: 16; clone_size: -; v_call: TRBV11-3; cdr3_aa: CASSHPSGASTDTQYF; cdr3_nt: TGTGCCAGCAGCCATCCTAGCGGGGCATCCACAGATACGCAGTATTTT
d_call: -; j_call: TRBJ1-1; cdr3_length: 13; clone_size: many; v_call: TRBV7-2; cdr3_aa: CASSLDKRTEAFF; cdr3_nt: TGTGCCAGCAGCTTAGACAAGCGCACTGAAGCTTTCTTT
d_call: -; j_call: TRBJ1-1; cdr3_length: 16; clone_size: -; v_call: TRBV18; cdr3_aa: CASSLYLRTANTEAFF; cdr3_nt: TGTGCCAGCTCGCTTTACCTGAGGACGGCGAACACTGAAGCTTTCTTT
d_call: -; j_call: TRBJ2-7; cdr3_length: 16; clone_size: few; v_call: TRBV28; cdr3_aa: CASSSVYSEGTHEQYF; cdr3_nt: TGTGCCAGCAGTTCAGTATATTCGGAGGGAACCCACGAGCAGTACTTC
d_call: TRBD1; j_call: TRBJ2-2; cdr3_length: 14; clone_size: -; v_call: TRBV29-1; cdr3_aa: CSVGLRGFAGELFF; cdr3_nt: TGCAGCGTTGGTCTCAGGGGGTTTGCCGGGGAGCTGTTTTTT
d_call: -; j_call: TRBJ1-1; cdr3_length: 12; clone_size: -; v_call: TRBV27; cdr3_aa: CASARRGTEAFF; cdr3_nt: TGTGCCAGTGCCCGCAGGGGCACTGAAGCTTTCTTT
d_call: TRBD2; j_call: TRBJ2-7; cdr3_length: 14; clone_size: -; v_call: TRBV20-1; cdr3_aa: CSAEGLAGVGEQYF; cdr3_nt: TGCAGTGCTGAGGGACTAGCGGGAGTCGGCGAGCAGTACTTC
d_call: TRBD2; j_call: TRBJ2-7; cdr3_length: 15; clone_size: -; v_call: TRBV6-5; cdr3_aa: CASSYRASGTDEQYF; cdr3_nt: TGTGCCAGCAGTTATAGGGCTAGCGGGACAGACGAGCAGTACTTC
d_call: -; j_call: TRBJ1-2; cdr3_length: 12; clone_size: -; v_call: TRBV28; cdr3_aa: CASNRAAYGYTF; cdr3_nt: TGTGCCTCAAACAGGGCTGCCTATGGCTATACCTTC
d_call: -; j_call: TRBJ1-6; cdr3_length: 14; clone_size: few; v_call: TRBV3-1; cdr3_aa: CASSQLDLNSPLHF; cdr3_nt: TGTGCCAGCAGCCAATTGGACTTAAATTCACCCCTCCACTTT
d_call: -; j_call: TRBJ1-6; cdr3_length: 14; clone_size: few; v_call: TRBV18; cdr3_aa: CASSPRQINSPLHF; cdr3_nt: TGTGCCAGCTCACCCAGGCAGATAAATTCACCCCTCCACTTT
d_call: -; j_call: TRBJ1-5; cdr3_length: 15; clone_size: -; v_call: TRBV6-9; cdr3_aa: CASSYAAGDLKPQHF; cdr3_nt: TGTGCCAGCAGTTACGCTGCAGGGGACCTGAAGCCCCAGCATTTT
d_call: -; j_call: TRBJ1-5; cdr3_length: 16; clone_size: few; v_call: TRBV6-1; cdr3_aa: CASSEGGGVRNQPQHF; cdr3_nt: TGTGCCAGCAGTGAAGGAGGAGGGGTGAGGAATCAGCCCCAGCATTTT
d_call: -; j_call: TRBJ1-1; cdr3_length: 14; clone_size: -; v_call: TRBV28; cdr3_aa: CASNPGLMNTEAFF; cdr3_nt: TGTGCCAGCAACCCCGGACTGATGAACACTGAAGCTTTCTTT
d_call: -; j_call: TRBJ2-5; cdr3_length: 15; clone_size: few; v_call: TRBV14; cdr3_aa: CASSQDNRNQETQYF; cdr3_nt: TGTGCCAGCAGCCAAGATAACAGGAACCAAGAGACCCAGTACTTC
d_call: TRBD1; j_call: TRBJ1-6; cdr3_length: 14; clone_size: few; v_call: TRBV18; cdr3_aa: CASSRGQGNSPLHF; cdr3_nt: TGTGCCAGCTCACGGGGACAGGGAAATTCACCCCTCCACTTT
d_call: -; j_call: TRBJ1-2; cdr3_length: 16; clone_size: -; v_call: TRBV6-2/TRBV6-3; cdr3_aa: CASSYSDEGLPNGYTF; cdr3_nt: TGTGCCAGCAGTTACTCGGACGAAGGACTTCCGAATGGCTACACCTTC
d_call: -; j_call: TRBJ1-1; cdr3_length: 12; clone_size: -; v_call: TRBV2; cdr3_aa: CASRRTDTEAFF; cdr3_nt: TGTGCCAGCAGGCGGACAGACACTGAAGCTTTCTTT
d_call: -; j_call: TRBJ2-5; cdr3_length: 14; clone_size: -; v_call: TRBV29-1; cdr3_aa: CSVGLMSSQETQYF; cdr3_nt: TGCAGCGTTGGCCTCATGAGCTCACAAGAGACCCAGTACTTC
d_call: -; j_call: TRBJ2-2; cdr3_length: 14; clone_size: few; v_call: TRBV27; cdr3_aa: CASTTLPNTGELFF; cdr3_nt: TGTGCCAGCACTACTCTCCCGAACACCGGGGAGCTGTTTTTT
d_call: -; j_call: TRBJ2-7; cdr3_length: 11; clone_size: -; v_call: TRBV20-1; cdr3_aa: CSAGRGYEQYF; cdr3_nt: TGCAGTGCTGGCAGGGGCTACGAGCAGTACTTC
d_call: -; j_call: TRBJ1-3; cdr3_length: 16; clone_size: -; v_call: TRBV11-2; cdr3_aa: CASSPSAWTFGNTIYF; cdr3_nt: TGTGCCAGCAGCCCATCCGCCTGGACCTTTGGAAACACCATATATTTT
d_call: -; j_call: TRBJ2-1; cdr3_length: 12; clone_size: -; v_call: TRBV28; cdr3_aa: CASSFTSNEQFF; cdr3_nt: TGTGCCAGCAGTTTTACTAGCAATGAGCAGTTCTTC
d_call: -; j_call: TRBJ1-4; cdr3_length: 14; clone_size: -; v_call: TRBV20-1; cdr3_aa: CSARNPRTNEKLFF; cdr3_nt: TGCAGTGCTAGGAACCCGAGAACTAATGAAAAACTGTTTTTT
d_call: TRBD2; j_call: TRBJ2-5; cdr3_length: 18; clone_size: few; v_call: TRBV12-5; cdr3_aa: CASGLELLAGRLGETQYF; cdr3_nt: TGTGCTAGTGGTTTGGAACTACTAGCGGGCCGACTGGGGGAGACCCAGTACTTC
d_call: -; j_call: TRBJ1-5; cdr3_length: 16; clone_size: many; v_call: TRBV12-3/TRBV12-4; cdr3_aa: CASSPRTLGAAQPQHF; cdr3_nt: TGTGCCAGCAGCCCACGAACTTTGGGGGCGGCTCAGCCCCAGCATTTT